The rows below give T cell receptor beta chains drawn from one sample of a study of T cells in Graves' hyperthyroidism and ophthalmopathy. TCRdb itself ran the multiplex PCR reads through MiXCR, one entry per CDR3 protein. The data show about 530,000 distinct CDR3 sequences, roughly a sixth seen once. The sample comprised blood. The receptors stem from a woman aged 18 to 35 with Graves' ophthalmopathy. CDR3s include the opening cysteine and the closing phenylalanine or tryptophan. A D gene is named only where the DNA matches it firmly. Not all rows give a size; the values are once, few, many and, for expanded clones, a class.

CDR3nt: NA; CDR3aa: CASILGQGLNSPLHF; v_gene: TRBV6-1; abundance: few; j_gene: TRBJ1-6; d_gene: NA
CDR3nt: TGTGCCACCAGCAGGGACCGGGACACCTACGGTGAAAAACTGTTTTTT; CDR3aa: CATSRDRDTYGEKLFF; v_gene: TRBV15; abundance: few; j_gene: TRBJ1-4; d_gene: NA
CDR3nt: TGTGCCAGCAGCTTAACCCCGGGACAGGGTGTATACGAGCAGTACTTC; CDR3aa: CASSLTPGQGVYEQYF; v_gene: TRBV28; abundance: NA; j_gene: TRBJ2-7; d_gene: TRBD1
CDR3nt: TGTGCCAGCAGCCAAGGACAGGGATGGATCAATGAGCAGTTCTTC; CDR3aa: CASSQGQGWINEQFF; v_gene: TRBV11-2; abundance: NA; j_gene: TRBJ2-1; d_gene: TRBD1
CDR3nt: TGTGCCAGCTCACCAAACCGGGTCCAGGGGAACACTGAAGCTTTCTTT; CDR3aa: CASSPNRVQGNTEAFF; v_gene: TRBV18; abundance: NA; j_gene: TRBJ1-1; d_gene: NA
CDR3nt: TGCAGCGTCCACACAGGCAACACTGAAGCTTTCTTT; CDR3aa: CSVHTGNTEAFF; v_gene: TRBV29-1; abundance: many; j_gene: TRBJ1-1; d_gene: NA
CDR3nt: TGTGCCAGCAGTTTTAGTGCAGGAGTTAACTATGGCTACACCTTC; CDR3aa: CASSFSAGVNYGYTF; v_gene: TRBV12-3/TRBV12-4; abundance: many; j_gene: TRBJ1-2; d_gene: NA
CDR3nt: TGCAGCGTTGTCGGGTTCAATACCTACGAGCAGTACTTC; CDR3aa: CSVVGFNTYEQYF; v_gene: TRBV29-1; abundance: few; j_gene: TRBJ2-7; d_gene: NA
CDR3nt: TGTGCCAGTAGTACCCCCTTTGAGGGAGCGGGAAACAGTGAGCAGTTCTTC; CDR3aa: CASSTPFEGAGNSEQFF; v_gene: TRBV19; abundance: NA; j_gene: TRBJ2-1; d_gene: TRBD2
CDR3nt: TGCGCCAGCAGCTTGGCAGGGGATCAGCCCCAGCATTTT; CDR3aa: CASSLAGDQPQHF; v_gene: TRBV5-1; abundance: many; j_gene: TRBJ1-5; d_gene: NA
CDR3nt: TGTGCCAGCAGCCACGAGACAGATTTGACTGAAGCTTTCTTT; CDR3aa: CASSHETDLTEAFF; v_gene: TRBV4-2; abundance: NA; j_gene: TRBJ1-1; d_gene: NA
CDR3nt: TGTGCCATCAGTGAGCCTACTAGCGGTCACACAGATACGCAGTATTTT; CDR3aa: CAISEPTSGHTDTQYF; v_gene: TRBV10-3; abundance: NA; j_gene: TRBJ2-3; d_gene: TRBD2
CDR3nt: TGCAGTGCTAGAGATCCCCCCGAATCCTATGGCTACACCTTC; CDR3aa: CSARDPPESYGYTF; v_gene: TRBV20-1; abundance: NA; j_gene: TRBJ1-2; d_gene: NA
CDR3nt: TGCAGTGCTCCTCCCGGACAGGAACTATTCAACTATGGCTACACCTTC; CDR3aa: CSAPPGQELFNYGYTF; v_gene: TRBV20-1; abundance: many; j_gene: TRBJ1-2; d_gene: TRBD1
CDR3nt: TGTGCCAGCAGTGTCGGACAGGTGAATCAGCCCCAGCATTTT; CDR3aa: CASSVGQVNQPQHF; v_gene: TRBV12-3/TRBV12-4; abundance: many; j_gene: TRBJ1-5; d_gene: TRBD1
CDR3nt: TGTGCCAGCAGCTTAGTAGGCGGGAGAAGGGACGAGCAGTACTTC; CDR3aa: CASSLVGGRRDEQYF; v_gene: TRBV7-9; abundance: NA; j_gene: TRBJ2-7; d_gene: TRBD2
CDR3nt: TGTGCCAGCAGCCAAGAAGGGACAGTCAGGGGTACGCAGTATTTT; CDR3aa: CASSQEGTVRGTQYF; v_gene: TRBV3-1; abundance: NA; j_gene: TRBJ2-3; d_gene: TRBD1
CDR3nt: TGTGCCTGGAGACCGGGCAGGAACACTGAAGCTTTCTTT; CDR3aa: CAWRPGRNTEAFF; v_gene: TRBV30; abundance: NA; j_gene: TRBJ1-1; d_gene: NA
CDR3nt: TGTGCCAGCAGTTTTGGCAGGGGGGAGGGAAAACTGTTTTTT; CDR3aa: CASSFGRGEGKLFF; v_gene: TRBV28; abundance: NA; j_gene: TRBJ1-4; d_gene: TRBD1
CDR3nt: TGTGCCAGTAGTATAGCGGGTGAAGGTGGCAGCCCGAACACTGAAGCTTTCTTT; CDR3aa: CASSIAGEGGSPNTEAFF; v_gene: TRBV19; abundance: NA; j_gene: TRBJ1-1; d_gene: NA
CDR3nt: TGCGCCAGCAGCCAAGACGGACAGGTCTACAATGAGCAGTTCTTC; CDR3aa: CASSQDGQVYNEQFF; v_gene: TRBV4-1; abundance: few; j_gene: TRBJ2-1; d_gene: TRBD1
CDR3nt: TGCAGTGCTAGCTTTCAGCTTCGAGAGACCCAGTACTTC; CDR3aa: CSASFQLRETQYF; v_gene: TRBV20-1; abundance: many; j_gene: TRBJ2-5; d_gene: NA
CDR3nt: TGTGCCAGCAGCCTAGGCCATCGGACAGCGAACACTGAAGCTTTCTTT; CDR3aa: CASSLGHRTANTEAFF; v_gene: TRBV14; abundance: few; j_gene: TRBJ1-1; d_gene: NA